The 27 T cell receptor beta chains in this list originate from one sample, sequenced in a study of T cells in Graves' hyperthyroidism and ophthalmopathy (dated by TCRdb to between 2017 and 2020). Library generation was performed with multiplex PCR. TCRdb records Illumina HiSeq 2000 as the sequencer. The TCR beta CDR3 regions were amplified from RNA transcripts. A first-round RT-PCR of the TCR CDR3 used the HTBI primer set with the Qiagen OneStep RT-PCR kit. The public reads were reprocessed in TCRdb via fastp at Q25 and MiXCR, keeping in-frame beta chains. Under each unique CDR3 protein, matching rows form one entry showing the most common genes and DNA. This sample gives around 600,000 distinct CDR3 sequences in total; 15% to 17% of them show up just once. Around 7.3% of the sample lies in the top ten. The sequenced material came from blood. Every receptor here comes from a woman aged 25 to 39 with Graves' hyperthyroidism.

The rearrangement joins TRBV6-1 to TRBJ1-3; 7 nucleotides line up with TRBD1. Germline assignment: CDR1 MNHNS and CDR2 SASEGT. V lost 10 bases and J lost 4; bases outside the gene matches: 7. This CDR3 comprises 13 residues. The DNA for the CDR3 is TGTGCCACCATAGACAGGGCCGGAAACACCATATATTTT. It specifies CATIDRAGNTIYF.

This clonotype was counted at least ten times. The chain recombines TRBV30 with TRBJ1-4, with a possible D match to TRBD1 (5 bases). The CDR3 totals 14 residues. Germline V gene sequence: CDR1 GTSNPN, CDR2 SVGIG (reference sequence). V shed 2 bases and J shed 6 bases, with 13 bases lying between them. CDR3 amino acids: CAWSPGDRYEKLFF. The CDR3 DNA sequence: TGTGCCTGGAGTCCGGGGGACCGGTATGAAAAACTGTTTTTT.

This clonotype has more than one count but fewer than ten. The rearrangement joins TRBV9 to TRBJ2-1, with 11 bases that match TRBD2. CDR3 length: 22 amino acids. Germline values: CDR1 SGDLS, CDR2 YYNGEE. V was pared by 3 bases and J by 0 bases, with 20 bases of the junction left unmatched. As DNA, the CDR3 is TGTGCCAGCAGCGACGCTGTGGTAAACCCTAGCGGGAGGAGGAGCTCCTACAATGAGCAGTTCTTC. The encoded protein is CASSDAVVNPSGRRSSYNEQFF.

This clonotype was picked up many times. This chain uses TRBV12-3 or TRBV12-4 with TRBJ1-1; TRBD1 aligns across 10 bases. The CDR3 extends over 12 amino acids. V lost 5 bases, J lost 11 bases, and 5 bases stayed unmatched. The CDR3 loop is CASSHRDRGAFF. In DNA, the CDR3 is TGTGCCAGCAGTCACCGGGACAGGGGCGCTTTCTTT.

The chain combines TRBV7-3 with TRBJ2-3, with 7 bases aligning to TRBD1. CDR1 and CDR2 from the germline V gene are SGHTA and FQGTGA. The length of the CDR3 is 14 residues. V shed 5 bases and J 4 bases; nucleotides not matched to a gene: 6. The CDR3 protein is CASSLSTGADTQYF. CDR3 DNA: TGTGCCAGCAGCCTATCAACAGGGGCAGATACGCAGTATTTT.

The chain combines TRBV20-1 with TRBJ2-3; D unresolved. Germline values: CDR1 DFQATT, CDR2 SNEGSKA (reference sequence). V was pared by 3 bases and J by 8 bases, with 12 bases between. The CDR3 has 12 residues. The CDR3 reads CSASYPPGTQYF. DNA of the CDR3: TGCAGTGCTAGTTACCCCCCCGGTACGCAGTATTTT.

This clonotype has ten or more counts. The genes are TRBV7-3 and TRBJ1-2, with 12 bases that match TRBD1. V dropped 6 bases and J dropped 6; count of bases not matched to a gene: 11. The CDR3 is made up of 16 amino acids. The germline V gene has CDR1 SGHTA and CDR2 FQGTGA. In DNA form, the CDR3 reads TGTGCCAGCAGTCGCCGTGGGACAGGGGGCAAGGATGGCTACACCTTC. Its protein is CASSRRGTGGKDGYTF.

V usage is TRBV4-1 and J usage is TRBJ1-2; possibly TRBD1 for D (5 bases). The CDR3 loop spans 16 amino acids. The V and J ends lost 1 base and 0 bases respectively, with 12 bases between them. CDR1 is MGHRA and CDR2 is YSYEKL in the germline V gene. The CDR3 loop reads CASSQVGDRANYGYTF. Written as DNA, the CDR3 is TGCGCCAGCAGCCAAGTCGGGGACCGAGCTAACTATGGCTACACCTTC.

The sample holds many counts of this clonotype. The rearrangement links TRBV5-1 to TRBJ2-1; D is perhaps TRBD1 or TRBD2 (5 bases each). CDR3 size: 13 residues. V lost 4 bases and J 6 bases, leaving 11 bases between the germline ends. In germline, CDR1 is SGHRS, CDR2 YFSETQ. The CDR3 protein is CASSRDGGNEQFF. CDR3 nucleotide sequence: TGCGCCAGCAGCCGGGATGGGGGCAATGAGCAGTTCTTC.

The chain carries TRBV18 and TRBJ1-2; perhaps TRBD1 as D (6 bases). V dropped 3 bases and J dropped 4 bases, with 18 bases sitting between them. The CDR3 has 16 residues. Per the germline V gene, CDR1 is KGHSH and CDR2 is LQKENI. The CDR3 sequence: CASSPRDTKSTYGYTF. The CDR3 DNA reads as TGTGCCAGCTCACCCCGGGACACTAAAAGCACCTATGGCTACACCTTC.

This clonotype has only a few counts. The V gene is TRBV9, the J gene TRBJ1-1; a weak D match, TRBD1 (5 bases). CDR1 SGDLS and CDR2 YYNGEE come from the germline V gene. The length of the CDR3 is 14 residues. V was shortened by 3 bases and J by 5 bases, with 14 bases between the two germline ends. The CDR3 DNA is TGTGCCAGCAGCGGGGACTCCAGGGCAACTGAAGCTTTCTTT. Translated, it gives CASSGDSRATEAFF.

The chain has TRBV7-3 and TRBJ2-2; D remains unclear. V lost 3 bases and J 5 bases, leaving 10 bases between the germline ends. Germline assignment: CDR1 SGHTA and CDR2 FQGTGA. CDR3 length: 14 residues. The CDR3 loop is CASSFLARTGELFF. The CDR3 coding sequence is TGTGCCAGCAGCTTCTTAGCCAGGACCGGGGAGCTGTTTTTT.

In this sample, this clonotype turned up many times. The chain is built from TRBV5-1 and TRBJ2-3; D uncertain. V lost 4 bases to trimming and J lost 1 base, with 13 bases between them. Germline-derived CDR1 and CDR2 are SGHRS and YFSETQ. The CDR3 contains 15 residues. In nucleotides, the CDR3 is TGCGCCAGCAGCCATGGACGCATAGGCACAGATACGCAGTATTTT. As protein: CASSHGRIGTDTQYF.

This clonotype was counted at least ten times. This chain uses TRBV12-3 or TRBV12-4 with TRBJ1-2; weak D call: TRBD1 (5 bases). The CDR3 consists of 19 residues. Trimming took 3 bases from V and 4 from J, leaving 27 bases between them. The CDR3 spells CASSLGGGRQFDDLYGYTF. The CDR3, as DNA: TGTGCCAGCAGTTTGGGTGGAGGAAGACAGTTCGACGACCTCTATGGCTACACCTTC.

There are many counts of this clonotype. This chain links TRBV2 with TRBJ2-3; 9 positions agree with TRBD2. The junction had 7 bases not matched to a gene; V was cut back by 3 bases and J by 6 bases. Germline values: CDR1 SNHLY, CDR2 FYNNEI. The CDR3 loop spans 15 amino acids. DNA of the CDR3: TGTGCCAGCAGTGAGGTCCTAGCGGGATGGGATACGCAGTATTTT. Translated: CASSEVLAGWDTQYF.

Points on this clonotype: A clone one base away is much larger, so this may be a read error. The V gene is TRBV28, the J gene TRBJ1-1; D is ambiguous. Trimming left V 11 bases short and J 4 bases short, with 8 bases between. The CDR3 has 10 residues. Germline V gene data show CDR1 as MDHEN and CDR2 as SYDVKM. CDR3 sequence: CAVKCTEAFF. The CDR3 nucleotides read TGTGCCGTAAAGTGCACTGAAGCTTTCTTT.

This clonotype was detected ten times or more. This chain connects TRBV7-2 to TRBJ1-5; D gene uncertain. The CDR3 runs to 13 residues. CDR1 and CDR2 (germline): SGHTA, FQGNSA. V shed 0 bases and J shed 6 bases, with 6 bases lying between them. The CDR3 bases are TGTGCCAGCAGCTTAGCTGGAGGTCAGCCCCAGCATTTT. This gives the protein CASSLAGGQPQHF.

This clonotype was detected ten times or more. The genes are TRBV6-1 and TRBJ1-1, with unresolved D. The V gene lost 7 bases and the J gene lost 0 bases, with 9 bases spanning the gap. Germline CDR1 reads MNHNS; CDR2 reads SASEGT. The CDR3 loop spans 13 amino acids. For the CDR3, the DNA is TGTGCCAGCACCATCACAGTGAACACTGAAGCTTTCTTT. It translates to CASTITVNTEAFF.

This clonotype has ten or more counts. V is TRBV3-1 and J is TRBJ1-6; a possible D gene is TRBD1 (6 bases). V was shortened by 4 bases and J by 0 bases, with 16 bases between the two germline ends. There are 18 residues in the CDR3. Germline CDR1 LGHDT, CDR2 YNNKEL (reference sequence). The CDR3 loop reads CASSLGTIASSYNSPLHF. CDR3 nucleotide sequence: TGTGCCAGCAGCCTCGGGACAATAGCCAGCTCCTATAATTCACCCCTCCACTTT.

This clonotype was observed many times. The gene calls are TRBV18 and TRBJ1-1; D may be TRBD1 (6 bases). V was cut by 3 bases and J by 4 bases, with 12 bases left in between. This CDR3 comprises 14 residues. The V gene's germline CDR1 is KGHSH and CDR2 LQKENI. The CDR3 DNA reads as TGTGCCAGCTCACCGAAGGGGGAGGGCACTGAAGCTTTCTTT. Its protein is CASSPKGEGTEAFF.

This clonotype was observed at least ten times. The chain couples TRBV20-1 to TRBJ2-7, with TRBD2 matching over 10 bases. This CDR3 comprises 12 residues. V lost 5 bases and J lost 6; bases outside the gene matches: 4. CDR1 is DFQATT, CDR2 SNEGSKA, per germline (reference sequence). CDR3 DNA sequence: TGCAGTGCTTACCGGACTAGCGGCGAGCAGTACTTC. Its protein is CSAYRTSGEQYF.

This clonotype has only a few counts. V usage is TRBV28 and J usage is TRBJ1-4; perhaps TRBD1 as D (6 bases). The CDR3 sequence is 14 residues long. Trimming shortened V by 6 bases and J by 7 bases, and 15 bases separated the two germline ends. CDR1 and CDR2 (germline): MDHEN, SYDVKM. CDR3 DNA sequence: TGTGCCAGCAGGTCGGCAGGGGCAGGTGAAAAACTGTTTTTT. It encodes CASRSAGAGEKLFF.

This clonotype was seen more than once but under ten times. The J gene is TRBJ2-5, the V gene TRBV20-1; tentatively, D is TRBD1 (5 bases). Germline V CDR1 and CDR2: DFQATT, SNEGSKA (reference sequence). This CDR3 is built from 14 residues. V was clipped by 0 bases and J by 7 bases, with 15 bases between them. The CDR3 spells CSARDSQVLRTQYF. The CDR3 DNA is TGCAGTGCTAGAGACTCACAGGTTTTGAGGACCCAGTACTTC.

This clonotype was counted at least ten times. The CDR3: CAWSGSEDQPQHF. The CDR3, as DNA: TGTGCCTGGAGTGGGTCAGAGGATCAGCCCCAGCATTTT. The chain carries TRBV30 and TRBJ1-5; D remains unclear. CDR1 is GTSNPN and CDR2 is SVGIG in the germline V gene (reference sequence). The germline V and J ends were trimmed by 1 base and 5 bases, with 9 bases remaining between them. CDR3 size: 13 residues.

This clonotype was seen ten or more times. CDR3 residues: CASSFSPSGRSEQYF. The CDR3 coding sequence is TGCGCCAGCAGCTTCTCTCCTAGCGGGAGATCCGAGCAGTACTTC. The chain has TRBV5-1 and TRBJ2-7, with 10 bases fitting TRBD2. The CDR3 runs 15 residues. Germline assignment: CDR1 SGHRS and CDR2 YFSETQ. V gave up 2 bases and J gave up 6 bases; unmatched junction bases: 8.

This clonotype was seen ten or more times. The chain has TRBV6-1 and TRBJ2-7; D ambiguous. Trimming removed 5 bases from V and 5 bases from J, with 25 bases in between. CDR1 and CDR2 (germline): MNHNS, SASEGT. This CDR3 comprises 17 residues. CDR3 residues: CASSKNPTQGPWDEQYF. In DNA, the CDR3 is TGTGCCAGCAGTAAAAATCCCACTCAAGGGCCATGGGACGAGCAGTACTTC.

The rearrangement links TRBV28 to TRBJ1-2; 9 bases map to TRBD1. V dropped 4 bases and J dropped 5; count of bases not matched to a gene: 5. The CDR3 covers 14 residues. Germline-derived CDR1 and CDR2 are MDHEN and SYDVKM. The CDR3 loop reads CASSSPGTGYGYTF. The CDR3 DNA is TGTGCCAGCAGTTCCCCAGGGACAGGGTATGGCTACACCTTC.